This entry lists 30 T cell receptor beta chains sequenced from one sample in a study of T cell responses to AZD1222 COVID-19 vaccine. Method: immunoSEQ multiplex PCR; TCRdb's copy keeps in-frame clones and lacks some. The table lists about 140,000 clones, roughly 89% of them singletons. The sequencing used peripheral blood, collected on day 0 of AZD1222 vaccination. The receptors originated from an adult in good health.

The J gene is TRBJ2-1, the V gene TRBV5-6; no reliable D call. V was cut by 1 base and J by 8 bases, with 10 bases left in between. Germline V gene sequence: CDR1 SGHDT, CDR2 YYEEEE. CDR3 length: 13 amino acids. The CDR3 loop is CASSLILLHEQFF. The CDR3 DNA follows: TGTGCCAGCAGCTTGATTCTACTCCATGAGCAGTTCTTC.

This chain joins TRBV5-5 and TRBJ1-2; D possibly corresponds to TRBD1 (6 bases). The CDR3 length is 14 residues. Germline V gene sequence: CDR1 SGHKS, CDR2 YYEKEE (reference sequence). V was shortened by 6 bases and J by 4 bases, with 16 bases between the two germline ends. The CDR3 sequence: CASTLGGATYGYTF. The DNA for the CDR3 is TGTGCCAGCACCCTGGGGGGGGCGACCTATGGCTACACCTTC.

The CDR3 nucleotides are TGTGCCAGCAGCTTAAGGGGCCCGAGAGCTTATGGCTACACCTTC. Protein sequence: CASSLRGPRAYGYTF. The chain carries TRBV14 and TRBJ1-2; D perhaps matches TRBD1 (5 bases). Per the germline V gene, CDR1 is SGHDN and CDR2 is FVKESK. Trimming stripped 5 bases from V and 5 bases from J, with 18 bases between. The CDR3 spans 15 residues.

V usage is TRBV2 and J usage is TRBJ1-1; the D gene is possibly TRBD1 (6 bases). The V gene's germline CDR1 is SNHLY and CDR2 FYNNEI. V was cut by 7 bases and J by 3 bases, with 12 bases left in between. This CDR3 is 13 amino acids long. In nucleotides, the CDR3 is TGTGCCAGCATAAGGGGGGAGGACACTGAAGCTTTCTTT. It is translated as CASIRGEDTEAFF.

This chain uses TRBV5-5 with TRBJ2-7; 8 nucleotides agree with TRBD1. CDR3 length: 14 amino acids. J lost 5 bases, V lost 0 bases, and 4 bases had no gene match. From germline, CDR1 is SGHKS and CDR2 YYEKEE (reference sequence). The CDR3, as DNA: TGTGCCAGCAGCTTGGTGCAGGGGGCCAACGAGCAGTACTTC. It specifies CASSLVQGANEQYF.

V is TRBV18 and J is TRBJ1-3; no definite D call. V shed 3 bases and J shed 0 bases, with 9 bases lying between them. Germline loops: CDR1 KGHSH, CDR2 LQKENI. CDR3 length: 15 residues. The CDR3 DNA is TGTGCCAGCTCACCTAATCTTAGCTCTGGAAACACCATATATTTT. This encodes CASSPNLSSGNTIYF.

This chain links TRBV11-2 with TRBJ2-2; D is unresolved. Germline assignment: CDR1 SGHAT and CDR2 FQNNGV. This CDR3 spans 15 amino acids. Trimming stripped 1 base from V and 5 bases from J, with 11 bases between. DNA for the CDR3: TGTGCCAGCAGCTTAGCGGCCGGACCAACCGGGGAGCTGTTTTTT. Translated, it gives CASSLAAGPTGELFF. The whole variable domain, remainder taken from reference TRBV11-2 and TRBJ2-2, is EAGVAQSPRYKIIEKRQSVAFWCNPISGHATLYWYQQILGQGPKLLIQFQNNGVVDDSQLPKDRFSAERLKGVDSTLKIQPAKLEDSAVYLCASSLAAGPTGELFFGEGSRLTVL.

The chain employs TRBV28 and TRBJ1-3; D is perhaps TRBD1 (6 bases). The length of the CDR3 is 16 residues. The V end lost 6 bases, the J end lost 0 bases, and 15 bases lay between the germline ends. CDR1 and CDR2 (germline): MDHEN, SYDVKM. The CDR3 loop is CASSRSDRRSGNTIYF. The CDR3 nucleotides are TGTGCCAGCAGCCGATCGGACAGACGCTCTGGAAACACCATATATTTT.

The genes are TRBV6-1 and TRBJ2-7; no clear D gene. Per germline, CDR1 MNHNS and CDR2 SASEGT. V was shortened by 8 bases and J by 0 bases, with 8 bases between the two germline ends. There are 12 residues in the CDR3. CDR3 sequence reads: CASLSSSYEQYF. The CDR3 nucleotides read TGTGCCAGCCTGAGTAGCTCCTACGAGCAGTACTTC.

This clone appeared a single time. The chain links TRBV15 to TRBJ2-5; D not resolved. Germline CDR1 LNHNV, CDR2 YYDKDF (reference sequence). The CDR3 spans 14 residues. Trimming took off 5 bases at V and 5 bases at J, with 15 bases between the two ends. The CDR3 spells CATSPTTVAETQYF. The CDR3 bases are TGTGCCACCAGCCCAACCACGGTGGCCGAGACCCAGTACTTC.

The rearrangement uses TRBV24-1 and TRBJ1-2; D remains unclear. Germline V gene sequence: CDR1 KGHDR, CDR2 SFDVKD. The CDR3 has 14 residues. Trimming removed 2 bases at V and 5 bases at J, with 11 bases between. CDR3 DNA: TGTGCCACCAGTGATTCGGGAGGTGGGTATGGCTACACCTTC. This sequence encodes CATSDSGGGYGYTF.

The rearrangement joins TRBV4-1 to TRBJ2-7; D not resolved. The CDR3 extends over 15 amino acids. The V and J ends lost 3 bases and 0 bases respectively, with 12 bases between them. From germline, CDR1 is MGHRA and CDR2 YSYEKL. The CDR3 nucleotides are TGCGCCAGCAGCCAGGATGACGGTAGCTCCTACGAGCAGTACTTC. Protein sequence: CASSQDDGSSYEQYF.

CDR3 coding DNA: TGTGCCAGCAGCTCCAGTCTGGCACCTAATTCACCCCTCCACTTT. It codes for CASSSSLAPNSPLHF. The chain joins TRBV11-2 to TRBJ1-6; D unresolved. Per germline, CDR1 SGHAT and CDR2 FQNNGV. The CDR3 extends over 15 amino acids. The V and J ends lost 4 bases and 6 bases respectively, with 13 bases between them.

This rearrangement joins TRBV7-2 to TRBJ2-3; 14 bases are a match to TRBD2. CDR3 length: 19 residues. With 5 bases clipped from V and 0 bases from J, the junction kept 10 bases outside the gene matches. CDR1 SGHTA and CDR2 FQGNSA come from the germline V gene. The CDR3 DNA reads as TGTGCCAGCAGCCGGACTAGCGGGGGGCCTATACTAAGCACAGATACGCAGTATTTT. Protein sequence: CASSRTSGGPILSTDTQYF.

V and J are TRBV19 and TRBJ1-2; 9 bases align to TRBD1. This CDR3 is built from 16 residues. V lost 0 bases, J lost 2 bases, and 4 bases stayed unmatched. Germline V lookup: CDR1 LNHDA, CDR2 SQIVND (reference sequence). CDR3 loop: CASSIDPTGGNYGYTF. DNA of the CDR3: TGTGCCAGTAGTATAGATCCTACAGGGGGCAACTATGGCTACACCTTC. The complete variable domain, with remaining parts taken from reference TRBV19 and TRBJ1-2, reads DGGITQSPKYLFRKEGQNVTLSCEQNLNHDAMYWYRQDPGQGLRLIYYSQIVNDFQKGDIAEGYSVSREKKESFPLTVTSAQKNPTAFYLCASSIDPTGGNYGYTFGSGTRLTVV.

The chain has TRBV19 and TRBJ1-5; no definite D call. The CDR3 has 13 residues. Trimming removed 1 base at V and 5 bases at J, with 6 bases between. Germline CDR1 and CDR2: LNHDA and SQIVND (reference sequence). In DNA, the CDR3 is TGTGCCAGTAGTATAGTCCCCGATCAGCCCCAGCATTTT. Protein: CASSIVPDQPQHF. Together with reference TRBV19 and TRBJ1-5, the CDR3 gives the full variable domain: DGGITQSPKYLFRKEGQNVTLSCEQNLNHDAMYWYRQDPGQGLRLIYYSQIVNDFQKGDIAEGYSVSREKKESFPLTVTSAQKNPTAFYLCASSIVPDQPQHFGDGTRLSIL.

V is TRBV28 and J is TRBJ1-4; D is ambiguous. In germline, CDR1 is MDHEN, CDR2 SYDVKM. The CDR3 spans 17 residues. V lost 3 bases and J 0 bases, leaving 14 bases between the germline ends. CDR3 DNA sequence: TGTGCCAGCAGTTTCTGGACTCCAGGAGCAACTAATGAAAAACTGTTTTTT. It yields the protein CASSFWTPGATNEKLFF.

This sequence joins TRBV24-1 and TRBJ2-7; D is possibly TRBD1 (6 bases). The CDR3 is 14 amino acids. Germline V lookup: CDR1 KGHDR, CDR2 SFDVKD. Trimming removed 5 bases at V and 3 bases at J, with 13 bases between. In DNA, the CDR3 is TGTGCCACCAGTGGAAAGGGGGATAGCTACGAGCAGTACTTC. Translation gives CATSGKGDSYEQYF.

This chain connects TRBV27 to TRBJ1-2; D ambiguous. CDR1 is MNHEY and CDR2 is SMNVEV in the germline V gene (reference sequence). V was pared by 7 bases and J by 7 bases, with 19 bases between. The CDR3 is 14 residues long. The CDR3 DNA reads TGTGCCAGCACCTACTCGGGAGGGTTGGGTGGCTACACCTTC. It specifies CASTYSGGLGGYTF.

This clone has only a few counts. This chain links TRBV4-2 with TRBJ1-4; TRBD1 matches 9 bases. This CDR3 contains 17 residues. Germline trimming cut 0 bases from V and 8 bases from J; bases unmatched to any gene: 10. The germline V gene encodes CDR1 LGHNA and CDR2 YNFKEQ. The CDR3 coding sequence is TGTGCCAGCAGCCAAGAACGGCCGGGACAGGGAAGGGAAAAACTGTTTTTT. Protein sequence: CASSQERPGQGREKLFF.

The chain employs TRBV5-8 and TRBJ2-1; D is unclear. CDR1 is SGHTS, CDR2 YDEGEE, per germline. V lost 0 bases and J 0 bases, leaving 7 bases between the germline ends. The CDR3 extends over 15 amino acids. This CDR3 reads CASSLGQPSYNEQFF. In nucleotides, the CDR3 is TGTGCCAGCAGCTTGGGACAACCCTCCTACAATGAGCAGTTCTTC.

This chain uses TRBV11-2 with TRBJ2-1; TRBD2 matches at 8 bases. This CDR3 is built from 15 residues. Germline lookup yields CDR1 SGHAT and CDR2 FQNNGV. With 1 base clipped from V and 6 bases from J, the junction kept 5 bases outside the gene matches. This CDR3 is CASSLAGGAVNEQFF. In DNA form, the CDR3 reads TGTGCCAGCAGCTTAGCCGGGGGGGCTGTCAATGAGCAGTTCTTC.

CDR3 in amino acids: CASSPQILGSYGYTF. The CDR3 bases are TGCGCCAGCAGCCCACAAATCCTGGGAAGCTATGGCTACACCTTC. This sequence joins TRBV4-1 and TRBJ1-2, with no clear D. This CDR3 comprises 15 residues. V shed 4 bases and J shed 4 bases, with 16 bases lying between them. Germline values: CDR1 MGHRA, CDR2 YSYEKL.

The chain combines TRBV6-5 with TRBJ1-1; weak D call: TRBD1 (5 bases). Germline assignment: CDR1 MNHEY and CDR2 SVGAGI. V dropped 6 bases and J dropped 5 bases, with 19 bases sitting between them. The CDR3 runs to 15 residues. CDR3 coding DNA: TGTGCCAGCAGGGGGATGCGGGACGGTCTTACTGAAGCTTTCTTT. Translated, it gives CASRGMRDGLTEAFF.

V is TRBV7-9 and J is TRBJ2-7; TRBD2 matches 8 bases. Germline V CDR1 and CDR2: SEHNR, FQNEAQ (reference sequence). V lost 7 bases to trimming and J lost 2 bases; unmatched junction nucleotides: 7. The CDR3 is made up of 14 amino acids. CDR3 in DNA: TGTGCCAGCAAACCGCCGGGGGGGCCCTACGAGCAGTACTTC. This sequence encodes CASKPPGGPYEQYF.

V usage is TRBV5-1 and J usage is TRBJ2-3; 7 bases fit TRBD1. CDR1 is SGHRS, CDR2 YFSETQ, per germline. The CDR3 contains 15 residues. Losses at the gene ends were 4 bases for V and 2 bases for J; bases not matched to a gene: 7. The CDR3 DNA reads TGCGCCAGCAGCCCCGAGGGGGCTCACACAGATACGCAGTATTTT. It translates to CASSPEGAHTDTQYF.

V gene TRBV19 combines with J gene TRBJ2-2, with a weak D call TRBD1 (5 bases). Germline V CDR1 and CDR2: LNHDA, SQIVND (reference sequence). The CDR3 length is 16 residues. Trimming cost V 4 bases and J 1 base, with 13 bases left between them. CDR3 DNA: TGTGCCAGTAGTAAGGGGCGTGCTTTGAACACCGGGGAGCTGTTTTTT. Encoded protein: CASSKGRALNTGELFF. Drawing the rest from reference TRBV19 and TRBJ2-2, the complete variable domain is DGGITQSPKYLFRKEGQNVTLSCEQNLNHDAMYWYRQDPGQGLRLIYYSQIVNDFQKGDIAEGYSVSREKKESFPLTVTSAQKNPTAFYLCASSKGRALNTGELFFGEGSRLTVL.

The chain joins TRBV4-1 to TRBJ1-6, with D possibly TRBD1 on 6 matching bases. This CDR3 is 14 amino acids long. Germline V CDR1 and CDR2: MGHRA, YSYEKL. Trimming took off 2 bases at V and 7 bases at J, with 9 bases between the two ends. In DNA, the CDR3 is TGCGCCAGCAGCCAAAGGACAGAAAATTCACCCCTCCACTTT. It is translated as CASSQRTENSPLHF.

The chain is built from TRBV28 and TRBJ2-7, with D perhaps matching TRBD1 (6 bases). The CDR3 totals 13 residues. Trimming cost V 3 bases and J 2 bases, with 8 bases left between them. CDR1 and CDR2 (germline): MDHEN, SYDVKM. CDR3 sequence: CASSLGTTYEQYF. The DNA for the CDR3 is TGTGCCAGCAGTTTGGGGACAACCTACGAGCAGTACTTC.

The V and J genes are TRBV9 and TRBJ2-4; 8 bases match TRBD1. V dropped 1 base and J dropped 3; count of bases not matched to a gene: 6. Germline assignment: CDR1 SGDLS and CDR2 YYNGEE. The CDR3 runs 16 residues. The CDR3 sequence is CASSVTDRVGKNIQYF. The CDR3 bases are TGTGCCAGCAGCGTAACGGACAGGGTGGGCAAAAACATTCAGTACTTC.